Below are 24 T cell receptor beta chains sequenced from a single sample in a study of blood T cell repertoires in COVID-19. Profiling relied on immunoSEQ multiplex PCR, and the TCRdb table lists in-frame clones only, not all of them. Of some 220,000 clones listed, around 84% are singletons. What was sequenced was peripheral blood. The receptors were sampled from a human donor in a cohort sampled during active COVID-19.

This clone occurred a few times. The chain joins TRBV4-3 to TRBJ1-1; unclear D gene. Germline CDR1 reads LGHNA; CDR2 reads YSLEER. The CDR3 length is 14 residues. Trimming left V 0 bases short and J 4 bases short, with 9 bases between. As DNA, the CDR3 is TGCGCCAGCAGCCAAGAAAGGAGGGTCACTGAAGCTTTCTTT. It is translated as CASSQERRVTEAFF.

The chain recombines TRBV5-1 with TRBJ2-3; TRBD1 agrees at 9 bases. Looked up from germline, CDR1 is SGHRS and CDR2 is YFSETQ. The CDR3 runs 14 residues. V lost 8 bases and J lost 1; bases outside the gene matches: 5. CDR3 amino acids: CASRNRGRTDTQYF. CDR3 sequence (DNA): TGCGCCAGTCGCAACAGGGGGCGCACAGATACGCAGTATTTT.

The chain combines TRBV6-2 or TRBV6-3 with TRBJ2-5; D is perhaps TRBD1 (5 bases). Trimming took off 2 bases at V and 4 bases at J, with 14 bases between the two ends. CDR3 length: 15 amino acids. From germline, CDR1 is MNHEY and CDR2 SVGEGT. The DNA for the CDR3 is TGTGCCAGCAGTTACGAATCGGCAGGGCGAGAGACCCAGTACTTC. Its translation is CASSYESAGRETQYF.

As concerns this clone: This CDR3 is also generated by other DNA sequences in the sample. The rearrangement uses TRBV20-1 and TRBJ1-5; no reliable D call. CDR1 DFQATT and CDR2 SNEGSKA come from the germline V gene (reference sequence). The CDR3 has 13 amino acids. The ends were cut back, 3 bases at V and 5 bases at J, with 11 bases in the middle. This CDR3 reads CSASKGRDQPQHF. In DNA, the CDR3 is TGCAGTGCTAGTAAAGGGAGGGATCAGCCCCAGCATTTT.

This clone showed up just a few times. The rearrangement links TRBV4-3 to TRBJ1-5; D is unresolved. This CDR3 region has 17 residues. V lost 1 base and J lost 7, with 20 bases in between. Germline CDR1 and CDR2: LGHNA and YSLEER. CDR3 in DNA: TGCGCCAGCAGCCAAGGCCGGGAAGTTTTAAGAGGACAGCCCCAGCATTTT. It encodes CASSQGREVLRGQPQHF.

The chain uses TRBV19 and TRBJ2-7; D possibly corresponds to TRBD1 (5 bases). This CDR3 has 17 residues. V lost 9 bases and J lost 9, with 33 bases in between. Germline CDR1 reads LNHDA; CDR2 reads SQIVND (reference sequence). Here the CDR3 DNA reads TGTGCCAGATGGGCCCCATGGGTGGCAGGGCTGCCCCTAGTGCAGTACTTC. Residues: CARWAPWVAGLPLVQYF.

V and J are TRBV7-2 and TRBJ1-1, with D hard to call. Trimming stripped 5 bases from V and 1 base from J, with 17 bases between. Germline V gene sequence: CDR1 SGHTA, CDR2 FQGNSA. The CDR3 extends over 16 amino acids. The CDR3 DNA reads TGTGCCAGCAGCCCGAGCTCGAGCGTCCGGAACACTGAAGCTTTCTTT. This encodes CASSPSSSVRNTEAFF.

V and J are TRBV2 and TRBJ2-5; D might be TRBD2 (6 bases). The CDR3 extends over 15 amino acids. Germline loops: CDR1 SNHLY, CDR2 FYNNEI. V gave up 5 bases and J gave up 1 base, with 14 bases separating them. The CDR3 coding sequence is TGTGCCAGCAGTCGGGACCCGGGGGTCCAAGAGACCCAGTACTTC. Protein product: CASSRDPGVQETQYF.

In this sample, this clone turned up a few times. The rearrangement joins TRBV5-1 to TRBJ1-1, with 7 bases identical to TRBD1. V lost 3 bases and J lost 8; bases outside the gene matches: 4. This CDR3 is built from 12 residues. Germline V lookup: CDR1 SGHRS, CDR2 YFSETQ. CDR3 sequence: CASSSRDREAFF. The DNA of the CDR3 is TGCGCCAGCAGCTCCCGGGACAGAGAAGCTTTCTTT.

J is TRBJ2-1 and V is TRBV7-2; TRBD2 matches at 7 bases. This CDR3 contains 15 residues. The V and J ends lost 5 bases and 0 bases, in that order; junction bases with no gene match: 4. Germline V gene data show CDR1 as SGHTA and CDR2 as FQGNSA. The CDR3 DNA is TGTGCCAGCAGCCCCCTAGCGGCCTCCTACAATGAGCAGTTCTTC. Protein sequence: CASSPLAASYNEQFF.

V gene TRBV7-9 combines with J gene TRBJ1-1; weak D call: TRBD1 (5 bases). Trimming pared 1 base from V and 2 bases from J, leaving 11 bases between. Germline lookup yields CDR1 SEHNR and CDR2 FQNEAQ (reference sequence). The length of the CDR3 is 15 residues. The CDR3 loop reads CASSLGGGSNTEAFF. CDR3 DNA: TGTGCCAGCAGCTTAGGCGGGGGATCAAACACTGAAGCTTTCTTT.

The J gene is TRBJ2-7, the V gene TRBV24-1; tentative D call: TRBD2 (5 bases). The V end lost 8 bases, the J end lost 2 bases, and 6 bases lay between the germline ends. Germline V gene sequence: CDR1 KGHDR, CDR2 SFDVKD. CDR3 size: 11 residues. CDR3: CATKGAYEQYF. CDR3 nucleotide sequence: TGTGCCACCAAGGGAGCCTACGAGCAGTACTTC.

The CDR3 loop is CASQPWAGMNTEAFF. CDR3 coding DNA: TGTGCCAGCCAGCCTTGGGCCGGAATGAACACTGAAGCTTTCTTT. The rearrangement uses TRBV9 and TRBJ1-1; the D is unclear. V was clipped by 7 bases and J by 0 bases, with 16 bases between them. The CDR3 length is 15 residues. Looked up from germline, CDR1 is SGDLS and CDR2 is YYNGEE.

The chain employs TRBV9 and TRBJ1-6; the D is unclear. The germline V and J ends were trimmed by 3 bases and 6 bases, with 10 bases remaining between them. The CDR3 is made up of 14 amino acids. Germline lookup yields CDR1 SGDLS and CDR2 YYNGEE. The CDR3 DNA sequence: TGTGCCAGCAGCGCCTACAGAGCTAATTCACCCCTCCACTTT. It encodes CASSAYRANSPLHF.

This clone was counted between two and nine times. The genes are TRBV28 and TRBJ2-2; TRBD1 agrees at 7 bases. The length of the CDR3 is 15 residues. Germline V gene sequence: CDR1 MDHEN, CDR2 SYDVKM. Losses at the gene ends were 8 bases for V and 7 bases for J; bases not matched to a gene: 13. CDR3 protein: CASSRSGGQSGELFF. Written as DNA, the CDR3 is TGTGCCAGCTCCCGCTCAGGGGGTCAAAGCGGGGAGCTGTTTTTT.

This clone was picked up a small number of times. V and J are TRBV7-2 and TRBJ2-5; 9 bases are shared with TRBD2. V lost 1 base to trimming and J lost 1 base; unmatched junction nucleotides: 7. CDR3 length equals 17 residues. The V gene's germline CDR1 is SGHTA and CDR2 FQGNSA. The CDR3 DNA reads TGTGCCAGCAGCTTAGGCCACGCGGGGGGGCTCCAAGAGACCCAGTACTTC. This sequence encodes CASSLGHAGGLQETQYF.

The CDR3 is CASSIEVRQDTEAFF. DNA of the CDR3: TGTGCCAGTAGTATAGAAGTTCGCCAGGACACTGAAGCTTTCTTT. The chain joins TRBV19 to TRBJ1-1; D call uncertain. The germline gives CDR1 LNHDA, CDR2 SQIVND (reference sequence). V lost 0 bases to trimming and J lost 3 bases, with 11 bases between them. CDR3 length: 15 amino acids.

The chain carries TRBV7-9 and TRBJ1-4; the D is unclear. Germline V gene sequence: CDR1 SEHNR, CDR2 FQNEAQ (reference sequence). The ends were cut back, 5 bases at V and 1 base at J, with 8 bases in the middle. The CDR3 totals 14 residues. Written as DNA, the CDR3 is TGTGCCAGCAGCCCGGCTAGAACTAATGAAAAACTGTTTTTT. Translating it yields CASSPARTNEKLFF.

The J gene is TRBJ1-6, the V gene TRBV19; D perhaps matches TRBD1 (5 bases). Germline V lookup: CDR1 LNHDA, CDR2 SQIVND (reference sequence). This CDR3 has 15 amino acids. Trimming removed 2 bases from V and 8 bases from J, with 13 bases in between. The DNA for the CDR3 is TGTGCCAGTAGTATACGGGGGATCGTGGATTCACCCCTCCACTTT. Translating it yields CASSIRGIVDSPLHF. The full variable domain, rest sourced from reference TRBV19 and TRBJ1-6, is DGGITQSPKYLFRKEGQNVTLSCEQNLNHDAMYWYRQDPGQGLRLIYYSQIVNDFQKGDIAEGYSVSREKKESFPLTVTSAQKNPTAFYLCASSIRGIVDSPLHFGNGTRLTVT.

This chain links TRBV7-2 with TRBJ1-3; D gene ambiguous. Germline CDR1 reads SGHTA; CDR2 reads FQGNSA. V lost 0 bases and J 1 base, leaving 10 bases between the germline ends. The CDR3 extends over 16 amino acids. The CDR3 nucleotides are TGTGCCAGCAGCTTAGCGCTACTGAAGTCTGGAAACACCATATATTTT. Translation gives CASSLALLKSGNTIYF.

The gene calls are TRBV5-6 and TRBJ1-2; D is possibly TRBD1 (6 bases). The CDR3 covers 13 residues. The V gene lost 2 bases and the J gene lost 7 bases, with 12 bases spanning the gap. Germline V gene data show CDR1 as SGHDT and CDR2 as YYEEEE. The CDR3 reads CASSFGSGVGYTF. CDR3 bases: TGTGCCAGCAGCTTCGGATCAGGGGTTGGCTACACCTTC.

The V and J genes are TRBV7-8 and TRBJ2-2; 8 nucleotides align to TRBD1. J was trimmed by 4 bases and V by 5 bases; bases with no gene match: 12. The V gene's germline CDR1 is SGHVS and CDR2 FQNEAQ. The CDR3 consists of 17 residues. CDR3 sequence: CASSAWGQGAITGELFF. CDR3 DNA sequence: TGTGCCAGCAGCGCTTGGGGGCAGGGGGCAATCACCGGGGAGCTGTTTTTT.

CDR3 sequence: CASSPGRSESYEQYF. The CDR3 nucleotides read TGTGCCAGCAGCCCTGGCCGGAGTGAATCCTACGAGCAGTACTTC. The genes are TRBV7-2 and TRBJ2-7, with D uncertain. V gave up 5 bases and J gave up 1 base, with 15 bases separating them. Germline CDR1 SGHTA, CDR2 FQGNSA. The CDR3 runs 15 residues.

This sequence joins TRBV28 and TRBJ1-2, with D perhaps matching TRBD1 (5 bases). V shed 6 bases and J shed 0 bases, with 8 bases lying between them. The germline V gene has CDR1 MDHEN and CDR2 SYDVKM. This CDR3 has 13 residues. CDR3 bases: TGTGCCAGCAGAACAGGAGCTAACTATGGCTACACCTTC. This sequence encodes CASRTGANYGYTF.